Below are 21 T cell receptor beta chains sequenced from a single sample in a study of cytomegalovirus exposure and HLA in healthy donors. It was with 60 Vbeta and 13 Jbeta primers that the PCR ran. This table comes from immunoSEQ multiplex PCR, and its TCRdb copy is limited to in-frame clones, with some not included. Among a few hundred thousand clones listed, over 85% were seen once. The sample comprised PBMCs. The receptor set was obtained from a woman younger than 35 in good health and CMV-seronegative.

J is TRBJ1-2 and V is TRBV19, with 7 bases matching TRBD1. The CDR3 runs 15 residues. Trimming at V came to 0 bases and at J to 1 base, leaving 2 bases not matched to a gene. Germline values: CDR1 LNHDA, CDR2 SQIVND (reference sequence). CDR3 nucleotides: TGTGCCAGTAGTATAGATCGGGACAGTAACTATGGCTACACCTTC. Its protein product is CASSIDRDSNYGYTF.

The chain has TRBV5-5 and TRBJ2-3; D may be TRBD1 (6 bases). Germline-derived CDR1 and CDR2 are SGHKS and YYEKEE (reference sequence). V was pared by 4 bases and J by 3 bases, with 15 bases between. The CDR3 runs to 15 residues. The CDR3 DNA reads TGTGCCAGCAGCAGGGGGAATACTGGGACAGATACGCAGTATTTT. It yields the protein CASSRGNTGTDTQYF.

The chain carries TRBV7-8 and TRBJ2-7, with unresolved D. The CDR3 has 18 amino acids. Germline loops: CDR1 SGHVS, CDR2 FQNEAQ. With 5 bases removed from V and 2 bases from J, the gap between germline ends came to 25 bases. Here the CDR3 DNA reads TGTGCCAGCAGCCCATACGCCACACCGGGTCCAACAACCTACGAGCAGTACTTC. Amino acid sequence: CASSPYATPGPTTYEQYF.

This clone was picked up one time. The rearrangement links TRBV6-5 to TRBJ2-5; 7 nucleotides match TRBD1. CDR3 size: 16 residues. V was clipped by 2 bases and J by 2 bases; unmatched bases: 8. CDR1 is MNHEY and CDR2 is SVGAGI in the germline V gene. CDR3 sequence: CASSYDQGGEQETQYF. CDR3 bases: TGTGCCAGCAGTTACGACCAAGGGGGCGAGCAAGAGACCCAGTACTTC.

Notes on this clone: Mismatch with germline at one junction end may stem from a read error. The chain recombines TRBV7-7 with TRBJ2-7; 9 nucleotides align to TRBD1. Germline V gene lookup returns CDR1 SSHAT and CDR2 FNYEAQ (reference sequence). The CDR3 length is 15 residues. CDR3 protein: CASSLESSGQGEQYF. CDR3 bases: TGTGCTAGCAGCTTAGAGTCATCGGGACAGGGCGAGCAGTACTTC.

V and J are TRBV6-5 and TRBJ1-1, with D perhaps TRBD1 (6 bases). The CDR3 is 14 amino acids. Deletions cut 6 bases from V and 4 bases from J, with 15 bases between. Germline V gene data show CDR1 as MNHEY and CDR2 as SVGAGI. The DNA for the CDR3 is TGTGCCAGCAGCAGGACAGTGGCTAGCACTGAAGCTTTCTTT. Encoded protein: CASSRTVASTEAFF.

A word on this clone: Its ends do not fully match the called genes, so a read error is possible. Other DNA sequences in this specimen translate into the identical CDR3. V and J are TRBV5-4 and TRBJ1-1; a weak D match, TRBD1 (6 bases). Per germline, CDR1 SGHNT and CDR2 YYREEE (reference sequence). The CDR3 contains 15 residues. CDR3 protein: CASSLKTGMNTEAFF. For the CDR3, the DNA is TGTGCCAGCAGCTTAAAAACAGGGATGAATACTGAAGCTTTCTTT.

The gene calls are TRBV6-6 and TRBJ2-5; D call uncertain. The length of the CDR3 is 14 residues. V was clipped by 0 bases and J by 5 bases, with 10 bases between them. CDR1 is MNHNY and CDR2 is SVGAGI in the germline V gene (reference sequence). The CDR3 sequence is CASSYSAGPETQYF. CDR3 DNA sequence: TGTGCCAGCAGTTACTCGGCTGGCCCGGAGACCCAGTACTTC.

The genes are TRBV6-6 and TRBJ2-2; 7 positions agree with TRBD2. The CDR3 runs 15 residues. Trimming removed 3 bases from V and 6 bases from J; junction bases left unmatched: 7. Germline-derived CDR1 and CDR2 are MNHNY and SVGAGI (reference sequence). CDR3 coding DNA: TGTGCCAGCAGTTATCCCGTAGGGAGGGCCGGGGAGCTGTTTTTT. It encodes CASSYPVGRAGELFF.

J is TRBJ1-2 and V is TRBV5-1, with 11 bases lining up with TRBD1. The J segment lost 3 bases and the V segment lost 3 bases, leaving 7 bases of the junction unmatched. The germline V gene encodes CDR1 SGHRS and CDR2 YFSETQ. CDR3 length: 16 residues. The CDR3: CASSYTGTGGYYGYTF. The CDR3 bases are TGCGCCAGCAGCTATACCGGGACAGGGGGTTACTATGGCTACACCTTC.

This clone was observed a single time. The chain has TRBV2 and TRBJ1-1; the D is unclear. The CDR3 is made up of 13 amino acids. V was clipped by 4 bases and J by 1 base, with 7 bases between them. The V gene's germline CDR1 is SNHLY and CDR2 FYNNEI. The CDR3 loop reads CASSAYWNTEAFF. In DNA, the CDR3 is TGTGCCAGCAGTGCGTACTGGAACACTGAAGCTTTCTTT.

This clone showed up just a few times. The CDR3 bases are TGCGCCAGCAGTACGGGGGGCAGGGGAGTGACAGATACGCAGTATTTT. This encodes CASSTGGRGVTDTQYF. The genes are TRBV10-2 and TRBJ2-3; perhaps TRBD2 as D (7 bases). CDR3 length: 16 residues. V was clipped by 5 bases and J by 3 bases, with 18 bases between them. Germline V gene lookup returns CDR1 WSHSY and CDR2 SAAADI.

The gene calls are TRBV28 and TRBJ1-3; tentative D call: TRBD1 (6 bases). Germline values: CDR1 MDHEN, CDR2 SYDVKM. The V and J ends lost 5 bases and 0 bases respectively, with 17 bases between them. The CDR3 covers 17 residues. The CDR3 spells CASSLPYGQNSGNTIYF. The CDR3 nucleotides are TGTGCCAGCAGTCTACCGTACGGACAGAACTCTGGAAACACCATATATTTT.

The J gene is TRBJ2-1, the V gene TRBV5-1, with D possibly TRBD1 on 5 matching bases. Trimming removed 4 bases at V and 9 bases at J, with 11 bases between. From germline, CDR1 is SGHRS and CDR2 YFSETQ. The CDR3 length is 12 residues. CDR3 nucleotides: TGCGCCAGCAGCGGGGCAGGGTTTGAGCAGTTCTTC. It is translated as CASSGAGFEQFF.

This clone has more than one count but fewer than ten. The chain employs TRBV28 and TRBJ1-6; D gene unclear. Germline V lookup: CDR1 MDHEN, CDR2 SYDVKM. The CDR3 sequence is 15 residues long. Trimming took 4 bases from V and 6 from J, leaving 13 bases between them. Here the CDR3 reads CASSSETEPNSPLHF. DNA of the CDR3: TGTGCCAGCAGTTCAGAGACGGAGCCTAATTCACCCCTCCACTTT.

The V call is TRBV19, the J call TRBJ2-7; D is perhaps TRBD1 (5 bases). The V end lost 3 bases, the J end lost 6 bases, and 18 bases lay between the germline ends. Germline V CDR1 and CDR2: LNHDA, SQIVND (reference sequence). The length of the CDR3 is 15 residues. Written as DNA, the CDR3 is TGTGCCAGTAGTATCTGGGGCCCTACCGGTCGCGAGCAGTACTTC. It codes for CASSIWGPTGREQYF.

The chain recombines TRBV7-9 with TRBJ1-1; unclear D gene. Germline V gives CDR1 SEHNR, CDR2 FQNEAQ (reference sequence). V dropped 3 bases and J dropped 1 base, with 12 bases sitting between them. This CDR3 spans 15 amino acids. The CDR3, as DNA: TGTGCCAGCAGCTTTTTGAAGGGAGGGAACACTGAAGCTTTCTTT. It translates to CASSFLKGGNTEAFF.

On this clone: Other DNA sequences within the sample encode an identical CDR3. The chain recombines TRBV19 with TRBJ2-7; 9 nucleotides match TRBD1. Trimming at V came to 4 bases and at J to 1 base, leaving 2 bases not matched to a gene. CDR1 is LNHDA, CDR2 SQIVND, per germline (reference sequence). This CDR3 spans 14 amino acids. The CDR3 DNA reads TGTGCCAGTAGTACGGGACAGGGTTCCTACGAGCAGTACTTC. This sequence encodes CASSTGQGSYEQYF.

The chain couples TRBV5-1 to TRBJ2-7; 7 nucleotides align to TRBD1. This CDR3 is built from 14 residues. V shed 3 bases, J shed 2 bases, and the junction held 5 bases outside the gene matches. Germline V gene lookup returns CDR1 SGHRS and CDR2 YFSETQ. Written as DNA, the CDR3 is TGCGCCAGCAGCTCGACAGGGTCCCCCTACGAGCAGTACTTC. Amino acids: CASSSTGSPYEQYF.

This chain connects TRBV6-5 to TRBJ1-6; possibly TRBD1 for D (5 bases). The CDR3 loop spans 15 amino acids. Germline V lookup: CDR1 MNHEY, CDR2 SVGAGI. Trimming shortened V by 0 bases and J by 7 bases, and 10 bases separated the two germline ends. CDR3 sequence: CASSYSPGGNSPLHF. The CDR3 DNA follows: TGTGCCAGCAGTTACTCCCCCGGGGGGAATTCACCCCTCCACTTT.

The chain is built from TRBV5-1 and TRBJ1-2, with 10 positions matching TRBD1. CDR3 length: 16 residues. The V and J ends lost 4 bases and 8 bases, in that order; junction bases with no gene match: 14. Germline CDR1 reads SGHRS; CDR2 reads YFSETQ. This CDR3 reads CASSRQGAQEQSGYTF. The DNA of the CDR3 is TGCGCCAGCAGCCGACAGGGGGCTCAGGAACAAAGCGGCTACACCTTC.